Shown below are 23 T cell receptor beta chains from a single sample sequenced in a study of blood T cell repertoires in COVID-19. The protocol was immunoSEQ multiplex PCR, while the TCRdb copy is restricted to in-frame clones and leaves out a portion. Counted here are approximately 160,000 clones, around three quarters occurring once; the ten biggest clones make up roughly 8.3%. Sequenced input: peripheral blood. The receptors here all came from a man aged 55 to 70 with acute or convalescent COVID-19.

The J gene is TRBJ1-3, the V gene TRBV6-5; D gene ambiguous. CDR1 and CDR2 from the germline V gene are MNHEY and SVGAGI. Trimming cost V 6 bases and J 4 bases, with 13 bases left between them. This CDR3 contains 14 residues. The DNA of the CDR3 is TGTGCCAGCAGGGGCCGCGGGGAAGGAAACACCATATATTTT. This translates into CASRGRGEGNTIYF.

The chain uses TRBV11-1 and TRBJ2-5; D not certain. The germline gives CDR1 SGHAT, CDR2 FQDESV (reference sequence). Trimming took 1 base from V and 7 from J, leaving 16 bases between them. The CDR3 runs to 15 residues. The CDR3: CASSLGRVPLGTQYF. The CDR3 nucleotides read TGTGCCAGCAGCTTAGGCCGGGTCCCACTGGGGACCCAGTACTTC.

The gene calls are TRBV7-9 and TRBJ2-7; maybe TRBD1 (8 bases). Germline V gives CDR1 SEHNR, CDR2 FQNEAQ (reference sequence). The CDR3 contains 13 residues. The V and J ends lost 4 bases and 7 bases respectively, with 14 bases between them. CDR3 sequence reads: CASSYRGTTEQYF. The CDR3 nucleotides read TGTGCCAGCAGCTACAGGGGGACTACGGAGCAGTACTTC.

The CDR3 spells CASSLQGRGQPQHF. Here the CDR3 DNA reads TGTGCCAGCAGCCTACAGGGGCGCGGTCAGCCCCAGCATTTT. The chain is built from TRBV5-4 and TRBJ1-5; 7 bases line up with TRBD1. Germline assignment: CDR1 SGHNT and CDR2 YYREEE (reference sequence). The trim removed 4 bases at V and 6 bases at J, leaving 7 bases unmatched. The CDR3 is 14 residues long.

This clone was seen a single time. The gene calls are TRBV29-1 and TRBJ1-2, with 7 nucleotides matching TRBD1. The CDR3 is 11 residues long. Germline V gives CDR1 SQVTM, CDR2 ANQGSEA. V lost 7 bases to trimming and J lost 8 bases; unmatched junction nucleotides: 7. In nucleotides, the CDR3 is TGCAGCGGACAGGGACTTAACGGCTACACCTTC. Translation: CSGQGLNGYTF.

The V gene is TRBV10-3, the J gene TRBJ1-1; 8 bases match TRBD1. The CDR3 is 15 amino acids. Germline V lookup: CDR1 ENHRY, CDR2 SYGVKD. V shed 7 bases, J shed 1 base, and the junction held 8 bases outside the gene matches. CDR3 protein: CAINGQGGTNTEAFF. The CDR3, as DNA: TGTGCCATCAATGGACAGGGAGGGACGAACACTGAAGCTTTCTTT.

This clone was picked up a small number of times. J is TRBJ2-1 and V is TRBV6-2 or TRBV6-3; 13 nucleotides match TRBD2. CDR1 MNHEY and CDR2 SVGEGT come from the germline V gene. The J segment lost 7 bases and the V segment lost 2 bases, leaving 2 bases of the junction unmatched. CDR3 size: 15 residues. The CDR3 protein is CASSYPGLAGNEQFF. The CDR3 coding sequence is TGTGCCAGCAGTTACCCGGGACTAGCGGGGAATGAGCAGTTCTTC.

The chain has TRBV7-9 and TRBJ1-1; no clear D gene. Germline CDR1 reads SEHNR; CDR2 reads FQNEAQ (reference sequence). The CDR3 contains 14 residues. V lost 5 bases and J lost 7, with 17 bases in between. CDR3 in amino acids: CASSTGGVYGEAFF. The CDR3 DNA is TGTGCCAGCAGCACCGGCGGGGTATATGGTGAAGCTTTCTTT.

As concerns this clone: Additional DNA sequences in this sample encode the identical CDR3. The V and J genes are TRBV30 and TRBJ2-7, with 8 positions matching TRBD1. Germline CDR1 reads GTSNPN; CDR2 reads SVGIG (reference sequence). With 2 bases clipped from V and 3 bases from J, the junction kept 6 bases outside the gene matches. There are 14 residues in the CDR3. The CDR3: CAWSPGTGIYEQYF. In DNA, the CDR3 is TGTGCCTGGAGTCCAGGGACAGGTATCTACGAGCAGTACTTC.

The chain is built from TRBV4-2 and TRBJ1-5; D uncertain. The CDR3 has 13 amino acids. The V gene lost 0 bases and the J gene lost 6 bases, with 6 bases spanning the gap. CDR1 and CDR2 from the germline V gene are LGHNA and YNFKEQ. Written as DNA, the CDR3 is TGTGCCAGCAGCCAAGAGTTATCTCAGCCCCAGCATTTT. Residues: CASSQELSQPQHF.

The rearrangement links TRBV5-1 to TRBJ1-5; the match to TRBD1 covers 7 bases. The junction had 9 bases not matched to a gene; V was cut back by 4 bases and J by 8 bases. CDR1 is SGHRS, CDR2 YFSETQ, per germline. The CDR3 runs to 14 residues. The CDR3 DNA is TGCGCCAGCAGCCCGAGCGGAACAGGGGAGCCCCAGCATTTT. Amino acids: CASSPSGTGEPQHF.

This chain links TRBV19 with TRBJ2-7; the D is unclear. The length of the CDR3 is 14 residues. Deletions cut 6 bases from V and 7 bases from J, with 19 bases between. Germline-derived CDR1 and CDR2 are LNHDA and SQIVND (reference sequence). CDR3 amino acids: CASRLGSPSGEQYF. The CDR3 bases are TGTGCCAGTAGACTCGGAAGCCCTAGTGGAGAGCAGTACTTC.

CDR3 DNA sequence: TGTGCCAGCAGTCTCACGGGGGGGGAGAACGAGCAGTACTTC. The encoded protein is CASSLTGGENEQYF. J is TRBJ2-7 and V is TRBV3-1 (or the pseudogene TRBV3-2), with 8 positions matching TRBD2. Losses at the gene ends were 6 bases for V and 5 bases for J; bases not matched to a gene: 9. The CDR3 is 14 amino acids. The V gene's germline CDR1 is LGHDT and CDR2 YNNKEL (reference sequence).

The V call is TRBV5-3, the J call TRBJ2-5, with D perhaps TRBD2 (6 bases). TRBV5-3 is an open reading frame whose function is uncertain. The CDR3 extends over 13 amino acids. The V and J ends lost 4 bases and 5 bases respectively, with 12 bases between them. The CDR3 nucleotides read TGTGCCAGAAGCCAGACTAGTCTTGAGACCCAGTACTTC. Translating it yields CARSQTSLETQYF.

The chain has TRBV5-4 and TRBJ1-6, with 8 bases matching TRBD1. V shed 4 bases and J 5 bases; nucleotides not matched to a gene: 5. The germline V gene has CDR1 SGHNT and CDR2 YYREEE (reference sequence). There are 15 residues in the CDR3. CDR3 residues: CASSPGQGDNSPLHF. The CDR3 bases are TGTGCCAGCAGCCCCGGACAGGGAGATAATTCACCCCTCCACTTT.

The chain uses TRBV7-9 and TRBJ1-2; TRBD1 might be the D (5 bases). The V end was cut by 5 bases, the J end by 7 bases, with 17 bases between. CDR3 length: 14 residues. Per the germline V gene, CDR1 is SEHNR and CDR2 is FQNEAQ (reference sequence). CDR3 coding DNA: TGTGCCAGCAGCGCGAGAGCAGGGTTCGTTGGCTACACCTTC. Its protein product is CASSARAGFVGYTF.

The chain uses TRBV9 and TRBJ2-1, with a tentative D call TRBD2 (5 bases). CDR1 and CDR2 (germline): SGDLS, YYNGEE. V was trimmed by 0 bases and J by 0 bases, leaving 19 bases between them. This CDR3 spans 19 amino acids. CDR3 in DNA: TGTGCCAGCAGCGTAGTTGGACTGTTGCCCATGAGCTCCTACAATGAGCAGTTCTTC. Amino acid sequence: CASSVVGLLPMSSYNEQFF. Filled out from reference TRBV9 and TRBJ2-1, the complete variable domain reads DSGVTQTPKHLITATGQRVTLRCSPRSGDLSVYWYQQSLDQGLQFLIQYYNGEERAKGNILERFSAQQFPDLHSELNLSSLELGDSALYFCASSVVGLLPMSSYNEQFFGPGTRLTVL.

This sequence joins TRBV7-3 and TRBJ2-1; 8 bases fit TRBD2. This CDR3 is 14 amino acids long. Trimming took 4 bases from V and 3 from J; bases not matched to a gene: 2. The germline CDR1 and CDR2 sequences are SGHTA and FQGTGA. The chain's CDR3 is CASSSGTSYNEQFF. For the CDR3, the DNA is TGTGCCAGCAGCTCAGGGACTAGCTACAATGAGCAGTTCTTC.

CDR3 sequence (DNA): TGTGCCAGCAGCGCCAGACTAGCGGGGATCTTTGAGCAGTTCTTC. This translates into CASSARLAGIFEQFF. This sequence joins TRBV9 and TRBJ2-1; 11 positions agree with TRBD2. Trimming took 3 bases from V and 9 from J; bases not matched to a gene: 8. Looked up from germline, CDR1 is SGDLS and CDR2 is YYNGEE. The CDR3 runs to 15 residues.

This clone has a handful of counts. The chain links TRBV6-5 to TRBJ1-2; D is unresolved. Looked up from germline, CDR1 is MNHEY and CDR2 is SVGAGI. V was cut by 2 bases and J by 3 bases, with 7 bases left in between. CDR3 size: 13 residues. The CDR3 region is CASSYGQYYGYTF. CDR3 DNA sequence: TGTGCCAGCAGTTACGGGCAGTACTATGGCTACACCTTC.

The chain links TRBV5-4 to TRBJ1-2; no definite D call. This CDR3 is built from 12 residues. Germline V gene data show CDR1 as SGHNT and CDR2 as YYREEE (reference sequence). V lost 6 bases to trimming and J lost 6 bases, with 12 bases between them. CDR3 coding DNA: TGTGCCAGCATGAAAGGGAGTCATGGCTACACCTTC. It specifies CASMKGSHGYTF.

The CDR3 DNA is TGTGCCAGTAGTCTAGGGACAGAGTCTTTCTTT. Amino acid sequence: CASSLGTESFF. The V gene is TRBV19, the J gene TRBJ1-1, with TRBD1 matching over 7 bases. From germline, CDR1 is LNHDA and CDR2 SQIVND (reference sequence). The CDR3 has 11 amino acids. V was clipped by 5 bases and J by 12 bases; unmatched bases: 6.

This clone was observed once. The chain joins TRBV4-2 to TRBJ2-5; 15 nucleotides agree with TRBD2. The CDR3 extends over 19 amino acids. The V gene end was trimmed by 4 bases and the J gene end by 3 bases; junction bases not matched to a gene: 12. Germline V gene sequence: CDR1 LGHNA, CDR2 YNFKEQ. CDR3 coding DNA: TGTGCCAGCAGCCCCTTAAGGACTAGCGGGGGGGCCGTGGAAGAGACCCAGTACTTC. Residues: CASSPLRTSGGAVEETQYF.